A single sample is the source of the 27 T cell receptor beta chains below, sequenced in a study of T cell clones after liver transplantation. Data came from immunoSEQ multiplex PCR; TCRdb stores just in-frame clones and leaves some out. The table has 18,000 or so clones, 75% to 90% seen once; the top ten hold 10% to 15%. Sequences were derived from CD8+ T cells from blood, sampled 45 to 46 months after liver transplant. The receptors were sampled from a human patient who received a liver transplant. Some T cells may be provided by the graft donor.

The chain links TRBV7-2 to TRBJ1-3; 8 bases are a match to TRBD1. CDR3 length equals 14 residues. Trimming cost V 5 bases and J 4 bases; bases outside gene matches: 4. Looked up from germline, CDR1 is SGHTA and CDR2 is FQGNSA. The CDR3 protein is CASSLTGAGNTIYF. The CDR3 DNA follows: TGTGCCAGCAGCCTGACAGGGGCAGGAAACACCATATATTTT.

The chain recombines TRBV29-1 with TRBJ1-2; D not resolved. This CDR3 has 12 residues. The germline gives CDR1 SQVTM, CDR2 ANQGSEA. The V end lost 3 bases, the J end lost 6 bases, and 11 bases lay between the germline ends. The CDR3 DNA sequence: TGCAGCGTTGAGGGAGGTAGGCATGGCTACACCTTC. The encoded protein is CSVEGGRHGYTF.

This clone was seen once. The chain combines TRBV5-6 with TRBJ1-1, with D hard to call. In germline, CDR1 is SGHDT, CDR2 YYEEEE. V was clipped by 2 bases and J by 5 bases, with 10 bases between them. The length of the CDR3 is 13 residues. CDR3 coding DNA: TGTGCCAGCAGCTTCGGCGACTCGACTGAAGCTTTCTTT. This codes for CASSFGDSTEAFF. The entire variable domain, with the rest obtained from reference TRBV5-6 and TRBJ1-1, is as follows: DAGVTQSPTHLIKTRGQQVTLRCSPKSGHDTVSWYQQALGQGPQFIFQYYEEEERQRGNFPDRFSGHQFPNYSSELNVNALLLGDSALYLCASSFGDSTEAFFGQGTRLTVV.

The rearrangement joins TRBV28 to TRBJ2-7, with 8 bases lining up with TRBD2. This CDR3 is built from 15 residues. CDR1 and CDR2 (germline): MDHEN, SYDVKM. V shed 5 bases, J shed 5 bases, and the junction held 11 bases outside the gene matches. The CDR3 protein is CASSTPTSVGDEQYF. The CDR3 DNA follows: TGTGCCAGCAGTACCCCGACTAGCGTAGGGGACGAGCAGTACTTC.

This clone was picked up one time. The CDR3: CASSLVGGEGELFF. In DNA, the CDR3 is TGTGCCAGCAGCTTGGTAGGGGGCGAAGGGGAGCTGTTTTTT. The chain couples TRBV5-4 to TRBJ2-2, with 7 bases fitting TRBD1. V lost 0 bases, J lost 8 bases, and 4 bases stayed unmatched. The CDR3 runs to 14 residues. CDR1 and CDR2 from the germline V gene are SGHNT and YYREEE (reference sequence). The full variable domain, rest sourced from reference TRBV5-4 and TRBJ2-2, is ETGVTQSPTHLIKTRGQQVTLRCSSQSGHNTVSWYQQALGQGPQFIFQYYREEENGRGNFPPRFSGLQFPNYSSELNVNALELDDSALYLCASSLVGGEGELFFGEGSRLTVL.

This CDR3 reads CASSVGKEQFF. The CDR3 DNA reads TGTGCCAGCAGCGTAGGAAAAGAGCAGTTCTTC. The rearrangement joins TRBV9 to TRBJ2-1; D not resolved. The CDR3 loop spans 11 amino acids. Trimming shortened V by 0 bases and J by 10 bases, and 5 bases separated the two germline ends. CDR1 and CDR2 (germline): SGDLS, YYNGEE.

The chain has TRBV14 and TRBJ2-7, with 7 positions matching TRBD2. The germline V gene has CDR1 SGHDN and CDR2 FVKESK. V was clipped by 1 base and J by 0 bases; unmatched bases: 6. This CDR3 is built from 16 residues. CDR3 sequence (DNA): TGTGCCAGCAGCCAAGGGACTAGTTATCGCTCCTACGAGCAGTACTTC. Amino acids: CASSQGTSYRSYEQYF.

The chain uses TRBV4-3 and TRBJ2-1; tentative D call: TRBD2 (6 bases). Per germline, CDR1 LGHNA and CDR2 YSLEER. Trimming took 1 base from V and 1 from J, leaving 11 bases between them. This CDR3 comprises 16 residues. CDR3 in amino acids: CASSQAREWSYNEQFF. As DNA, the CDR3 is TGCGCCAGCAGCCAAGCACGGGAGTGGTCCTACAATGAGCAGTTCTTC.

V usage is TRBV14 and J usage is TRBJ2-2, with D possibly being TRBD2 (5 bases). CDR3 length: 13 residues. Deletions cut 4 bases from V and 7 bases from J, with 10 bases between. Germline CDR1 and CDR2: SGHDN and FVKESK. CDR3 amino acids: CASSLGGNGELFF. DNA of the CDR3: TGTGCCAGCAGCCTTGGAGGCAACGGGGAGCTGTTTTTT.

Written as DNA, the CDR3 is TGTGCCAGCAGGGCCGGGACAGGAAACTATGGCTACACCTTC. This translates into CASRAGTGNYGYTF. The V and J genes are TRBV5-6 and TRBJ1-2; 8 bases map to TRBD1. Germline assignment: CDR1 SGHDT and CDR2 YYEEEE. CDR3 length equals 14 residues. V lost 5 bases to trimming and J lost 2 bases; unmatched junction nucleotides: 5.

V usage is TRBV29-1 and J usage is TRBJ2-1; TRBD1 matches at 7 bases. Germline V gives CDR1 SQVTM, CDR2 ANQGSEA. Unmatched junction bases numbered 2, after V lost 6 bases and J lost 0 bases. CDR3 length: 13 amino acids. As DNA, the CDR3 is TGCAGCGTCGGGACAGTCTCCTACAATGAGCAGTTCTTC. Its translation is CSVGTVSYNEQFF.

CDR3: CASSLGPGSGANVLTF. The DNA for the CDR3 is TGTGCCAGCAGTTTAGGCCCGGGCTCTGGGGCCAACGTCCTGACTTTC. The chain carries TRBV27 and TRBJ2-6, with D uncertain. V lost 2 bases to trimming and J lost 0 bases, with 8 bases between them. The germline V gene encodes CDR1 MNHEY and CDR2 SMNVEV (reference sequence). The CDR3 contains 16 residues.

The chain employs TRBV7-9 and TRBJ2-6; D unclear. Germline V lookup: CDR1 SEHNR, CDR2 FQNEAQ (reference sequence). The CDR3 loop spans 16 amino acids. Trimming cost V 5 bases and J 7 bases, with 18 bases left between them. This CDR3 reads CASSTPDFSEANVLTF. The CDR3 DNA follows: TGTGCCAGCAGCACCCCCGACTTCTCGGAAGCCAACGTCCTGACTTTC.

The CDR3 spells CASRVEGDGQDTEAFF. CDR3 DNA: TGCGCCAGCCGGGTGGAGGGGGATGGGCAGGACACTGAAGCTTTCTTT. The gene calls are TRBV4-1 and TRBJ1-1; D is perhaps TRBD1 (6 bases). This CDR3 comprises 16 residues. Germline loops: CDR1 MGHRA, CDR2 YSYEKL. The V gene lost 8 bases and the J gene lost 3 bases, with 22 bases spanning the gap.

This chain connects TRBV13 to TRBJ2-3; TRBD2 is a possible D gene (6 bases). Germline values: CDR1 PRHDT, CDR2 FYEKMQ (reference sequence). V dropped 0 bases and J dropped 7 bases, with 14 bases sitting between them. There are 15 residues in the CDR3. This CDR3 reads CASSLGSGSGYTQYF. The CDR3 nucleotides read TGTGCCAGCAGCTTAGGTTCCGGGAGTGGTTATACGCAGTATTTT.

The chain joins TRBV6-1 to TRBJ1-2; D is unresolved. CDR1 is MNHNS and CDR2 is SASEGT in the germline V gene. With 6 bases removed from V and 3 bases from J, the gap between germline ends came to 20 bases. The CDR3 is 16 residues long. The DNA of the CDR3 is TGTGCCAGCAGGGAATCGGCTTCGTGGGATTACTATGGCTACACCTTC. Protein product: CASRESASWDYYGYTF.

This sequence joins TRBV6-1 and TRBJ2-3, with D perhaps matching TRBD2 (5 bases). Trimming left V 3 bases short and J 4 bases short, with 20 bases between. CDR1 and CDR2 (germline): MNHNS, SASEGT. This CDR3 region has 17 residues. The CDR3 DNA sequence: TGTGCCAGCAGTGATGGCCGAGCGACGCAGGACTCAGATACGCAGTATTTT. As protein: CASSDGRATQDSDTQYF.

This clone was counted a single time. V usage is TRBV6-1 and J usage is TRBJ2-5; D remains ambiguous. V lost 0 bases and J lost 5, with 16 bases in between. Germline V gene data show CDR1 as MNHNS and CDR2 as SASEGT. CDR3 size: 16 residues. As DNA, the CDR3 is TGTGCCAGCAGTGAAGCGTTAGGCTGGAGTGGGGAGACCCAGTACTTC. The encoded protein is CASSEALGWSGETQYF.

The chain has TRBV18 and TRBJ2-4, with a tentative D call TRBD2 (7 bases). The CDR3 has 15 residues. Trimming removed 1 base at V and 8 bases at J, with 15 bases between. Germline values: CDR1 KGHSH, CDR2 LQKENI. Written as DNA, the CDR3 is TGTGCCAGCTCACCACGTTTAGGGGGGGAGGACATTCAGTACTTC. Translating it yields CASSPRLGGEDIQYF.

In its sample, this clone was seen a few times. The J gene is TRBJ2-7, the V gene TRBV5-8; 10 nucleotides agree with TRBD1. The germline gives CDR1 SGHTS, CDR2 YDEGEE. Trimming removed 4 bases from V and 2 bases from J; junction bases left unmatched: 3. The length of the CDR3 is 14 residues. Here the CDR3 reads CASSPGQGPYEQYF. DNA of the CDR3: TGTGCCAGCAGCCCGGGACAGGGGCCCTACGAGCAGTACTTC.

The J gene is TRBJ2-2, the V gene TRBV19; 11 nucleotides agree with TRBD2. This CDR3 is 16 amino acids long. Germline CDR1 reads LNHDA; CDR2 reads SQIVND (reference sequence). V shed 3 bases, J shed 4 bases, and the junction held 4 bases outside the gene matches. CDR3 bases: TGTGCCAGTAGTATCCTAGCGGGAGGATCCACCGGGGAGCTGTTTTTT. Translating gives CASSILAGGSTGELFF.

The CDR3 bases are TGTGCCAGCAGTGAAGGGGCGGGAGTATCCTACGAGCAGTACTTC. It encodes CASSEGAGVSYEQYF. The chain couples TRBV2 to TRBJ2-7, with TRBD2 matching 7 bases. Germline lookup yields CDR1 SNHLY and CDR2 FYNNEI. This CDR3 region has 15 residues. The ends lost 1 base at V and 1 base at J; junction bases unmatched: 4.

Only one count was recorded for this clone. The CDR3 spells CASSQEDRVIYEQYF. The CDR3 region has the DNA TGCGCCAGCAGCCAAGAGGACAGAGTTATCTACGAGCAGTACTTC. The chain is built from TRBV4-3 and TRBJ2-7, with D possibly being TRBD1 (6 bases). CDR1 is LGHNA and CDR2 is YSLEER in the germline V gene. This CDR3 is built from 15 residues. Trimming left V 0 bases short and J 3 bases short, with 12 bases between.

The chain combines TRBV6-5 with TRBJ2-7; possibly TRBD2 for D (5 bases). The V end was cut by 0 bases, the J end by 2 bases, with 11 bases between. CDR3 size: 15 residues. In germline, CDR1 is MNHEY, CDR2 SVGAGI. In DNA, the CDR3 is TGTGCCAGCAGTTACTCTAGCGCTAAAACCTACGAGCAGTACTTC. Translating it yields CASSYSSAKTYEQYF.

The chain has TRBV6-5 and TRBJ2-1; 10 positions match TRBD2. Germline values: CDR1 MNHEY, CDR2 SVGAGI. CDR3 length equals 15 residues. The J segment lost 1 base and the V segment lost 5 bases, leaving 2 bases of the junction unmatched. The CDR3 reads CASSLAGESYNEQFF. CDR3 DNA sequence: TGTGCCAGCAGTCTAGCGGGAGAGTCCTACAATGAGCAGTTCTTC.

The chain carries TRBV6-6 and TRBJ2-5; no definite D call. The V gene's germline CDR1 is MNHNY and CDR2 SVGAGI (reference sequence). The CDR3 has 14 amino acids. Trimming took off 2 bases at V and 0 bases at J, with 7 bases between the two ends. The CDR3 protein is CASSYTSYQETQYF. The CDR3 DNA follows: TGTGCCAGCAGTTACACTTCGTACCAAGAGACCCAGTACTTC.

This clone occurred a few times. The chain employs TRBV27 and TRBJ2-1; TRBD1 aligns across 7 bases. J gave up 8 bases and V 7 bases, and 11 bases lay outside the gene matches. The CDR3 is made up of 14 amino acids. From germline, CDR1 is MNHEY and CDR2 SMNVEV (reference sequence). The CDR3 DNA follows: TGTGCCAGCACCCTGACAGGGAAGGAAGATGAGCAGTTCTTC. As protein: CASTLTGKEDEQFF.